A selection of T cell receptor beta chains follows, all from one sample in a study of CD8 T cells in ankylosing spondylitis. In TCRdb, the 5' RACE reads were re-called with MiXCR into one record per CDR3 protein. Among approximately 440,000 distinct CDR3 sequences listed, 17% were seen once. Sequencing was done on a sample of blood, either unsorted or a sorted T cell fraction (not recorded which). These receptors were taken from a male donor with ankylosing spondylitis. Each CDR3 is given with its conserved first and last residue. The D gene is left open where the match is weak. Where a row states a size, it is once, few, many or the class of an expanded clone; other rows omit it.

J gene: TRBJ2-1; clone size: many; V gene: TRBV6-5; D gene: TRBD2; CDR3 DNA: TGTGCCAGCAGTTACTCGGGGCTAGCGGGGGTCTACAATGAGCAGTTCTTC; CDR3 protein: CASSYSGLAGVYNEQFF
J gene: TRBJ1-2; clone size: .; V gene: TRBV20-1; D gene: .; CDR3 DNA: TGCAGTGCCAGGGATGGGATGAACTATGGCTACACCTTC; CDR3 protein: CSARDGMNYGYTF
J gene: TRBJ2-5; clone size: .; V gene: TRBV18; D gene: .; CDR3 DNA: TGTGCCAGCTCACCACCGGAGGCAGGCGAGACCCAGTACTTC; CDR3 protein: CASSPPEAGETQYF
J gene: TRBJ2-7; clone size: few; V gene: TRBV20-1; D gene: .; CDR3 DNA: TGCAGTGCTAAAGCCTCGACAGCGTCCTACGAGCAGTACTTC; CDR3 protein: CSAKASTASYEQYF
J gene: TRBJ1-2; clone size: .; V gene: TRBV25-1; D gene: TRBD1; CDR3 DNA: TGTGCCAGCAGTGGGGGGACAGGAGGACATTATGGCTACACCTTC; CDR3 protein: CASSGGTGGHYGYTF
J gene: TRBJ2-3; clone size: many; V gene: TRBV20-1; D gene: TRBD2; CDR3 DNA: TGCAGTGCAGCCGATGGACTAGCAGGGTGGACAGATACGCAGTATTTT; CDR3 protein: CSAADGLAGWTDTQYF
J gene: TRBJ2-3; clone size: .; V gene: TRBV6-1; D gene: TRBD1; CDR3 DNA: TGTGCCAGCAGTCGACAGGGGGCGGAACCAGATACGCAGTATTTT; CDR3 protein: CASSRQGAEPDTQYF
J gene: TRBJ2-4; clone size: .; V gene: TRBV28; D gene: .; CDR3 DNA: TGTGCCAGCAGCCTCCCTCAGGCCAAAAACATTCAGTACTTC; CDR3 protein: CASSLPQAKNIQYF
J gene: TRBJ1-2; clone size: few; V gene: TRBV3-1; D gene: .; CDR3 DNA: TGTGCCAGCAGCCAAGCACTCGGTGGGGGGCATGGCTACACCTTC; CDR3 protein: CASSQALGGGHGYTF
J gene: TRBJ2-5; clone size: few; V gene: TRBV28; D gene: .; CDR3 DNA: TGTGCCAGCACCCTATCTGGAGGACAAGAGACCCAGTACTTC; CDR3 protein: CASTLSGGQETQYF
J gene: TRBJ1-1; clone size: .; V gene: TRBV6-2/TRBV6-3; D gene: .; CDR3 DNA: TGTGCCAGCAGTTACGGGGGGGGTGGAGGGCACACTGAAGCTTTCTTT; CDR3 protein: CASSYGGGGGHTEAFF
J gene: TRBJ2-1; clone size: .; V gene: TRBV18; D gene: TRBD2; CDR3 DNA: TGTGCCAGCTCACCCACGCTAGCGGGGGGGTTGAATGAGCAGTTCTTC; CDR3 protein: CASSPTLAGGLNEQFF
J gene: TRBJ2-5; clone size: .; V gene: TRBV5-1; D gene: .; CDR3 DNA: TGCGCCAGCAGCTTGGTTGTGGGCGGGGAGACCCAGTACTTC; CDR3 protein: CASSLVVGGETQYF
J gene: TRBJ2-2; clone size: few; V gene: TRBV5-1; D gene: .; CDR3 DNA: TGCGCCAGCACTCTCATTGGTGCCGGGGAGCTGTTTTTT; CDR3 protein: CASTLIGAGELFF
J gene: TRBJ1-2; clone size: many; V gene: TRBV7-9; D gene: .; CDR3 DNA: TGTGCCAGCAGCCCCACCGTAGGAGGCTATGGCTACACCTTC; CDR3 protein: CASSPTVGGYGYTF
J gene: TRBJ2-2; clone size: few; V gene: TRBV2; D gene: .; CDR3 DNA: TGTGCCAGCAAGGTCTCCGGGGAGCTGTTTTTT; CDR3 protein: CASKVSGELFF
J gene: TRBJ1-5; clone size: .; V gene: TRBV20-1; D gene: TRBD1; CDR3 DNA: TGCAGTGCTGCCGGGACAGGGGCCGGACAGCCCCAGCATTTT; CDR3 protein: CSAAGTGAGQPQHF
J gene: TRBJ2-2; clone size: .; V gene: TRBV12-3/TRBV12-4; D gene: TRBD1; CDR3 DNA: TGTGCCAGCACCGCCGACAGGGCACCGAACACCGGGGAGCTGTTTTTT; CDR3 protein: CASTADRAPNTGELFF
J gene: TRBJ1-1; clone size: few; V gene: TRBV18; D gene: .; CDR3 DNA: TGTGCCAGCTCACCACTCGCTGGGTTGACTGAAGCTTTCTTT; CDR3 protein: CASSPLAGLTEAFF
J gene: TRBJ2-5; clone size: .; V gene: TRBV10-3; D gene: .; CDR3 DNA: TGTGCCATCTCGACAGGCGAGACCCAGTACTTC; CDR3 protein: CAISTGETQYF
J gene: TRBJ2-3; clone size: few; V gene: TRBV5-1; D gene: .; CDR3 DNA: TGCGCCAGCAGCACGACAGGAGACCTGACAGCTACGCAGTATTTT; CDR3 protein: CASSTTGDLTATQYF
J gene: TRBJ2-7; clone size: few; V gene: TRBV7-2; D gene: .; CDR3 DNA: TGTGCCAGCAGCTCCGCGAACGGGATTTCGGGTTACGAGCAGTACTTC; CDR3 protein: CASSSANGISGYEQYF
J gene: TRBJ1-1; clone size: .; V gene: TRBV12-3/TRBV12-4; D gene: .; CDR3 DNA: TGTGCCAGCACCACACTTCCCACTGAAGCTTTCTTT; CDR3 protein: CASTTLPTEAFF
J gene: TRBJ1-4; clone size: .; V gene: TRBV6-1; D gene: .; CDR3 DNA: TGTGCCAGCAGTGAATCTCTCCCCTCACATGAAAAACTGTTTTTT; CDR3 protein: CASSESLPSHEKLFF
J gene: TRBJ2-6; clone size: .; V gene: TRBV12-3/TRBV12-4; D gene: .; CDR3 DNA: TGTGCCAGCAGTTTAGCGCCGAGGTCGAACTCTGGGGCCAACGTCCTGACTTTC; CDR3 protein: CASSLAPRSNSGANVLTF
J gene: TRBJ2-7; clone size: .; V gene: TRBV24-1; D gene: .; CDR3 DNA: TGTGCCACCAGCCCCGGTCCTGGGGCGTCCTACGAGCAGTACTTC; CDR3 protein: CATSPGPGASYEQYF
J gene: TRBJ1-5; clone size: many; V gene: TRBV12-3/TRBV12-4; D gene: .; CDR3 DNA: TGTGCCAGCAGCCCTGGTTTTACTACCAATCAGCCCCAGCATTTT; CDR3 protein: CASSPGFTTNQPQHF
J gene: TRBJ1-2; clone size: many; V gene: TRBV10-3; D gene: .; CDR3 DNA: TGTGCCATCAGCCCTCCCGGGGGATCCCGCGGCTACACCTTC; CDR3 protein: CAISPPGGSRGYTF
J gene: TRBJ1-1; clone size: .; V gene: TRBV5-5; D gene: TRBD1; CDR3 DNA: TGTGCCAGCAGCTTGTTGTCGCCAAGCGCGACAGGGTATGAAGCTTTCTTT; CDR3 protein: CASSLLSPSATGYEAFF
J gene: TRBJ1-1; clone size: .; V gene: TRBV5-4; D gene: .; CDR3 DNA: TGTGCCAGCAGCGTCGACCAGGGGACTGAAGCTTTCTTT; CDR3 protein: CASSVDQGTEAFF
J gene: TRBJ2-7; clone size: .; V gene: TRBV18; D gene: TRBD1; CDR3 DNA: TGTGCCACCCGGGGGACAGGGGGCCCCGAGCAGTACTTC; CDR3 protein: CATRGTGGPEQYF
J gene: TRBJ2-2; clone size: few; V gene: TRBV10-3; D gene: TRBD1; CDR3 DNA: TGTGCCATCAAAAGGACAGGGGAATCAGTCGGGGAGCTGTTTTTT; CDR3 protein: CAIKRTGESVGELFF
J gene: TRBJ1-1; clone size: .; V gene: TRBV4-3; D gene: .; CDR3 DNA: TGCGCCAGCAGCCAAGACCGGGGTCACAGCACTGAAGCTTTCTTT; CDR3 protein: CASSQDRGHSTEAFF
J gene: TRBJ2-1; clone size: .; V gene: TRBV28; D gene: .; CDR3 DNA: TGTGCCAGCAGTACCGCCGGGACTTGCGGTTACAATGAGCAGTTCTTC; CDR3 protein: CASSTAGTCGYNEQFF
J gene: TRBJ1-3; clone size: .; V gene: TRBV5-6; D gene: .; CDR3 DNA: TGTGCCAGCAGCTTGACGACGGCTAGCTCTGGAAACACCATATATTTT; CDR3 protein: CASSLTTASSGNTIYF
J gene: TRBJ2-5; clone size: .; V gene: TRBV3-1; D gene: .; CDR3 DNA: TGTGCCAGCAGCTCTGTAAACAGGGAGGAGACCCAGTACTTC; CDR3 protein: CASSSVNREETQYF
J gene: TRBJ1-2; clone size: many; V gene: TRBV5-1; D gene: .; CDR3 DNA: TGCGCCAGCAATGGTAACGGGGCAGCCTATGGCTACACCTTC; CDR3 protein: CASNGNGAAYGYTF
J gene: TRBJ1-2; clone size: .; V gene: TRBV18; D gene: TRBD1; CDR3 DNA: TGTGCCAGCTCAACCTCCAGGGGGCTGGACTATGGCTACACCTTC; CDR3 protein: CASSTSRGLDYGYTF
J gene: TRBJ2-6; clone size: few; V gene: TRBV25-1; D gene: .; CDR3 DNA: TGTGCCAGCAGTGAATATGGCTCTGGGGCCAACGTCCTGACTTTC; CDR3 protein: CASSEYGSGANVLTF
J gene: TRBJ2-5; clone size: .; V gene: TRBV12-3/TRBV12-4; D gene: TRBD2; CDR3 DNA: TGTGCCAGCAGTCGCACTAGCGGGAGCTTCGAGACCCAGTACTTC; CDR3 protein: CASSRTSGSFETQYF
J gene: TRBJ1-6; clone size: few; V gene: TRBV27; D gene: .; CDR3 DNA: TGTGCCAGCAAGTCGGCGGGTACAAGTTCACCCCTCCACTTT; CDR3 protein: CASKSAGTSSPLHF
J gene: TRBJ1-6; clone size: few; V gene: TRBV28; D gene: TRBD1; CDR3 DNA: TGTGCCAGCAGTTCCTCGACAGGGGTTCATAATTCACCCCTCCACTTT; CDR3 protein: CASSSSTGVHNSPLHF
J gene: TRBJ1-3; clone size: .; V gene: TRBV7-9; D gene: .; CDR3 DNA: TGTGCCAGCAGCCCTAGTGGCAGGGGCTCTGGAAACACCATATATTTT; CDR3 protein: CASSPSGRGSGNTIYF
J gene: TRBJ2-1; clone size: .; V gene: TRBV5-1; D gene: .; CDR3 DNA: TGCGCCAGCAGCTTGGTAGCGATCCCCACCGAAGAGCAGTTCTTC; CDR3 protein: CASSLVAIPTEEQFF
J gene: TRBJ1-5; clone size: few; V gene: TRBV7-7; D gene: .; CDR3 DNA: TGTGCTAGCAGCTTCCGAAGCGAGGACAGTACGTATTCCAATCAGCCCCAGCATTTT; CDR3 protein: CASSFRSEDSTYSNQPQHF
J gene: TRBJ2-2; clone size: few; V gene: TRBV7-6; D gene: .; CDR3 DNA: TGTGCCAGCATTCCAGGGGAGCGCGGGGAGCTGTTTTTT; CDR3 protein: CASIPGERGELFF
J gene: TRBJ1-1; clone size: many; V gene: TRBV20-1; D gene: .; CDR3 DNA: TGCAGTGCTAGAGAGGGGCAGGGTAAGGCTGAAGCTTTCTTT; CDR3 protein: CSAREGQGKAEAFF
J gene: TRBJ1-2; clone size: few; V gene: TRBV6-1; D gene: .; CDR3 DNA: TGTGCCAGCAACACCGGCGGGGGGCGCAACTATGGCTACACCTTC; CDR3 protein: CASNTGGGRNYGYTF
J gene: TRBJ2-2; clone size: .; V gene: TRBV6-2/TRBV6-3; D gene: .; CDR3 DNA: TGTGCCAGCAGTCCACTAGTACCCCGGCAGGCTAACACCGGGGAGCTGTTTTTT; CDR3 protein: CASSPLVPRQANTGELFF
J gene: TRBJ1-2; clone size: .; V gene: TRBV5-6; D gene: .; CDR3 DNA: TGTGCCAGCAGCTTGAACCTTGGGGGCTATGGCTACACCTTC; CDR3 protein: CASSLNLGGYGYTF
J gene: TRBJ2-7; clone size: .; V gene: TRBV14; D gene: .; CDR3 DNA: TGTGCCAGCAGCCAAGGACCGAAGCAGTACTTC; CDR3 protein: CASSQGPKQYF
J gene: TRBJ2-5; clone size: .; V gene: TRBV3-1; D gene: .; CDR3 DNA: TGTGCCAGCAGCCAAACCCTTCATCTAGGAAAAGAGACCCAGTACTTC; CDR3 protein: CASSQTLHLGKETQYF